This T cell receptor (beta chain) is from a study of glioma-infiltrating T cells after dendritic cell vaccination. Across the study: Patients received three intradermal dendritic cell vaccine injections at biweekly intervals.

The sample holds one count of this clone. Amplification used 60 V beta primers and 13 J beta primers. Clones were read by immunoSEQ multiplex PCR, and TCRdb kept only the in-frame ones, dropping some. In the table there are 98,000 or so clones, roughly 80% of which are singletons. The J segment lost 1 base and the V segment lost 1 base, leaving 7 bases of the junction unmatched. The germline CDR1 and CDR2 sequences are LGHNA and YNFKEQ. The CDR3 sequence is 18 residues long. As to time point: after dendritic cell vaccination, including at tumor progression/relapse. PBMC were collected before vaccination, two weeks after the third vaccination, and at progression.

The chain couples TRBV4-2 to TRBJ2-3; 11 bases are a match to TRBD2. The sequencing used blood, collected after dendritic cell vaccination. The source is a human donor with glioblastoma. In DNA, the CDR3 is TGTGCCAGCAGCCAAGCGTCTCTAGCGGGGGGCGGCACAGATACGCAGTATTTT. This encodes CASSQASLAGGGTDTQYF.